These T cell receptor beta chains were read from a single sample in a study of T cells in Graves' hyperthyroidism and ophthalmopathy. TCRdb used MiXCR to reprocess the multiplex PCR reads, holding one entry per CDR3 protein. The sample has hundreds of thousands of distinct CDR3 sequences; 16% are singletons. Sequences were obtained from blood. These receptors all come from a woman younger than 30 with Graves' hyperthyroidism. CDR3s include the opening cysteine and the closing phenylalanine or tryptophan. D genes are given only for firm matches. Rows may omit the clone size; those that give it use once, few, many or a size class.

V gene,D gene,J gene,clone size,CDR3 protein,CDR3 DNA
TRBV20-1,NA,TRBJ2-7,few,CSARPPDRDMTYEQYF,TGCAGTGCTAGACCCCCAGACCGAGATATGACCTACGAGCAGTACTTC
TRBV20-1,NA,TRBJ2-7,many,CSARDTTETYEQYF,TGCAGTGCTAGAGACACAACAGAGACCTACGAGCAGTACTTC
TRBV2,NA,TRBJ1-6,few,CASSASGRNSPLHF,TGTGCCAGCAGCGCTTCGGGGCGAAATTCACCCCTCCACTTT
TRBV9,TRBD1,TRBJ2-5,NA,CASSTRDRGVETQYF,TGTGCCAGCAGCACCAGGGACAGGGGTGTGGAGACCCAGTACTTC
TRBV5-5,TRBD1,TRBJ1-6,NA,CASSLRTRDSEIFSNRGYNSPLHF,TGTGCCAGCAGCTTGCGAACCCGGGACAGCGAAATATTCTCCAACAGGGGCTATAATTCACCCCTCCACTTT
TRBV12-3/TRBV12-4,NA,TRBJ1-1,many,CASRRGVNTEAFF,TGTGCCAGCAGAAGGGGGGTGAACACTGAAGCTTTCTTT
TRBV3-1,NA,TRBJ2-7,many,CASSQGAEQYF,TGTGCCAGCAGCCAAGGGGCAGAGCAGTACTTC
TRBV7-9,NA,TRBJ1-1,many,CASSLDFVGTEAFF,TGTGCCAGCAGCTTAGATTTTGTGGGCACTGAAGCTTTCTTT
TRBV2,NA,TRBJ2-2,many,CASSPRLKRNTGELFF,TGTGCCAGCAGTCCGAGATTGAAGCGGAACACCGGGGAGCTGTTTTTT
TRBV19,NA,TRBJ2-1,NA,CASSARLGLGNNEQFF,TGTGCCAGTAGTGCACGACTGGGCCTCGGGAACAATGAGCAGTTCTTC
TRBV18,NA,TRBJ2-1,NA,CASSPQQGEAEQFF,TGTGCCAGCTCACCACAGCAGGGGGAGGCTGAGCAGTTCTTC
TRBV20-1,TRBD2,TRBJ2-5,many,CSAEKAGGQETQYF,TGCAGTGCAGAAAAAGCGGGGGGGCAAGAGACCCAGTACTTC
TRBV2,NA,TRBJ2-3,NA,CASSGGDADTQYF,TGTGCCAGCAGTGGGGGGGACGCAGATACGCAGTATTTT
TRBV6-2/TRBV6-3,NA,TRBJ2-4,many,CASRDYRTGVGIQYF,TGTGCCAGCAGGGACTACAGGACGGGGGTAGGAATTCAGTACTTC
TRBV12-3/TRBV12-4,NA,TRBJ2-2,NA,CASRTGFTGELVF,TGTGCCAGCAGAACAGGGTTCACCGGGGAGCTGGTTTTT
TRBV9,NA,TRBJ2-2,few,CASSRNSPGNTGELFF,TGTGCCAGCAGCCGGAACTCCCCCGGAAACACCGGGGAGCTGTTTTTT
TRBV7-9,NA,TRBJ1-6,few,CASSPDRSSYNSPLHF,TGTGCCAGCAGCCCCGACAGGAGCTCCTATAATTCACCCCTCCACTTT
TRBV10-2,NA,TRBJ2-7,many,CASSESPIVAAGREQYF,TGCGCCAGCAGTGAGTCGCCCATTGTAGCGGCGGGACGGGAGCAGTACTTC
TRBV14,NA,TRBJ2-1,NA,CASSQQGDEQFF,TGTGCCAGCAGCCAGCAAGGCGATGAGCAGTTCTTC
TRBV2,NA,TRBJ2-6,many,CASSGPSGLGANVLTF,TGTGCCAGCAGTGGGCCGTCGGGGCTCGGGGCCAACGTCCTGACTTTC
TRBV7-9,TRBD1,TRBJ2-7,NA,CASSSDRDLYEQYF,TGTGCCAGCAGCTCGGACAGGGATCTATACGAGCAGTACTTC
TRBV20-1,NA,TRBJ1-5,NA,CSAGDGIGTFQPQHF,TGCAGTGCTGGTGACGGTATAGGGACGTTCCAGCCCCAGCATTTT
TRBV18,NA,TRBJ1-5,NA,CASSLEADQPQHF,TGTGCCAGCTCACTAGAGGCCGATCAGCCCCAGCATTTT
TRBV7-9,NA,TRBJ2-7,many,CASSSDWLAGYEQYF,TGTGCCAGCAGCTCCGACTGGCTCGCGGGGTACGAGCAGTACTTC
TRBV2,NA,TRBJ2-1,many,CASRLGQANEQFF,TGTGCCAGCAGATTAGGGCAGGCCAATGAGCAGTTCTTC
TRBV2,NA,TRBJ1-6,many,CASSVSGRGRSYNSPLHF,TGTGCCAGCAGTGTTTCGGGCAGGGGAAGGTCCTATAATTCACCCCTCCACTTT
TRBV2,NA,TRBJ2-6,many,CASSSGISSGANVLTF,TGTGCCAGCAGCTCAGGGATTAGCTCTGGGGCCAACGTCCTGACTTTC
TRBV12-3/TRBV12-4,NA,TRBJ2-1,many,CASSPNGYNEQFF,TGTGCCAGCAGTCCCAACGGGTACAATGAGCAGTTCTTC
TRBV19,TRBD2,TRBJ2-3,NA,CASSSRLAGGRGTQYF,TGTGCCAGTAGTTCACGACTAGCGGGGGGGCGGGGTACGCAGTATTTT
TRBV12-3/TRBV12-4,NA,TRBJ2-7,many,CASSSPGGDGRYEQYF,TGTGCCAGCAGTTCGCCCGGTGGGGACGGCCGCTACGAGCAGTACTTC
TRBV7-2,TRBD2,TRBJ2-3,many,CASSPQAGTDTQYF,TGTGCCAGCAGCCCCCAAGCGGGAACAGATACGCAGTATTTT
TRBV28,NA,TRBJ2-5,many,CASSFYQETQYF,TGTGCCAGCAGTTTCTACCAAGAGACCCAGTACTTC
TRBV24-1,NA,TRBJ1-4,few,CATRTRVGGINEKLFF,TGTGCCACCAGAACAAGGGTGGGAGGGATTAATGAAAAACTGTTTTTT
TRBV19,TRBD1,TRBJ1-5,NA,CASNTRQGSIQPQHF,TGTGCCAGTAATACCCGACAGGGGAGTATTCAGCCCCAGCATTTT
TRBV13,NA,TRBJ2-7,many,CASSLGLAPPGEQYF,TGTGCCAGCAGCTTAGGCCTAGCTCCCCCGGGGGAGCAGTACTTC
TRBV27,NA,TRBJ1-6,few,CASSRQTGTSPLHF,TGTGCCAGCAGTCGCCAGACAGGAACGTCACCCCTCCACTTT
TRBV7-9,TRBD2,TRBJ2-5,NA,CASSSRTSGAQETQYF,TGTGCCAGCAGCTCCCGGACTAGCGGGGCACAAGAGACCCAGTACTTC
TRBV20-1,NA,TRBJ1-1,NA,CSASTGGTEAFF,TGCAGTGCTTCCACAGGTGGCACTGAAGCTTTCTTT
TRBV6-1,NA,TRBJ2-3,many,CASSEFALITDTQYF,TGTGCCAGCAGTGAATTTGCACTGATCACAGATACGCAGTATTTT
TRBV4-1,NA,TRBJ2-2,few,CASSQAARGTVSTGELFF,TGCGCCAGCAGCCAAGCCGCAAGAGGGACGGTGAGCACCGGGGAGCTGTTTTTT
TRBV12-3/TRBV12-4,TRBD1,TRBJ1-5,NA,CASKKGQGTNQPQHF,TGTGCCAGTAAGAAGGGACAGGGGACGAATCAGCCCCAGCATTTT
TRBV2,TRBD1,TRBJ1-4,many,CASSGPGTGTNEKLFF,TGTGCCAGCAGTGGTCCCGGGACAGGGACTAATGAAAAACTGTTTTTT
TRBV20-1,TRBD2,TRBJ2-7,few,CSATEGLAGAYEQYF,TGCAGTGCTACCGAGGGACTAGCGGGAGCCTACGAGCAGTACTTC
TRBV12-3/TRBV12-4,NA,TRBJ1-1,few,CASSLTESSTEAFF,TGTGCCAGCAGTTTAACCGAAAGCAGCACTGAAGCTTTCTTT
TRBV4-2,NA,TRBJ1-5,NA,CASSQDRLVNQPQHF,TGTGCCAGCAGCCAAGATCGTCTGGTCAATCAGCCCCAGCATTTT
TRBV24-1,NA,TRBJ2-3,NA,CATSDPIGADTQYF,TGTGCCACCAGTGATCCAATTGGGGCAGATACGCAGTATTTT
TRBV29-1,TRBD1,TRBJ2-5,few,CSVYRGETQYF,TGCAGCGTCTACAGGGGGGAGACCCAGTACTTC